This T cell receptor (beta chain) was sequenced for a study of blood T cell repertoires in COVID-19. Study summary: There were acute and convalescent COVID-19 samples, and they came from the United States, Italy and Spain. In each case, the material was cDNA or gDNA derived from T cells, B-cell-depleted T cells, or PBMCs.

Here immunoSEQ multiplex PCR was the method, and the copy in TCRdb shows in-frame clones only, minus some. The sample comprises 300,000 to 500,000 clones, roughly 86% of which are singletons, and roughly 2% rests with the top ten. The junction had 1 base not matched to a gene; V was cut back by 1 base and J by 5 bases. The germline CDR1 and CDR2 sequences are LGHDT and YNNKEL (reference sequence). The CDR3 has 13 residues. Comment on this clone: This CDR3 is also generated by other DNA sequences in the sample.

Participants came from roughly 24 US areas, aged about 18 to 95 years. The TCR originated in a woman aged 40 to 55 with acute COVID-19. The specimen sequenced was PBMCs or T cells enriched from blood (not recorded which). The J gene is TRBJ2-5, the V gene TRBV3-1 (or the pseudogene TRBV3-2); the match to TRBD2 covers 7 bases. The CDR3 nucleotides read TGTGCCAGCAGCCAAGGGGGAGGGGAGACCCAGTACTTC. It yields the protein CASSQGGGETQYF.